A selection of T cell receptor beta chains follows, all from one sample in a study of control samples from healthy donors and cancer patients. Clones were read by immunoSEQ multiplex PCR, and TCRdb kept only the in-frame ones, dropping some. The table records about 150,000 clones, approximately 88% of them present only once. What was sequenced was blood. Receptors originate from a young man in good health. The CDR3 runs from the conserved cysteine through the conserved F or W. The D gene is left open where the match is weak. The size of a clone is reported for some rows only, either as once, few or many, or as a class for expanded clones.

TRBV19	TRBJ2-2	14	.	.	CASKFSSPTGELFF	TGTGCCAGTAAATTTTCCTCCCCCACCGGGGAGCTGTTTTTT
TRBV9	TRBJ2-7	15	.	.	CASSEPRIGYSEQYF	TGTGCCAGCAGCGAACCCCGAATTGGGTACTCCGAGCAGTACTTC
TRBV5-4	TRBJ2-5	13	.	.	CASSLAGVETQYF	TGTGCCAGCAGCCTGGCGGGTGTAGAGACCCAGTACTTC
TRBV7-2	TRBJ2-1	17	.	.	CASSLLFGPSSYNEQFF	TGTGCCAGCAGCTTATTATTTGGTCCAAGCTCCTACAATGAGCAGTTCTTC
TRBV12-5	TRBJ2-3	14	.	TRBD1	CASGVGQGTDTQYF	TGTGCTAGTGGTGTAGGACAGGGGACAGATACGCAGTATTTT
TRBV7-9	TRBJ1-1	12	.	.	CASTSGNTEAFF	TGTGCCAGCACAAGTGGGAACACTGAAGCTTTCTTT
TRBV20-1	TRBJ1-2	13	.	.	CSASAREWYGYTF	TGCAGTGCTAGTGCACGGGAGTGGTATGGCTACACCTTC
TRBV21-1	TRBJ1-2	15	.	.	CASSKATGRGDGYTF	TGTGCCAGCAGCAAAGCGACAGGCCGAGGAGATGGCTACACCTTC
TRBV7-9	TRBJ1-4	14	.	TRBD1	CASRTDRVGEKLFF	TGTGCCAGCAGGACGGACAGGGTAGGGGAAAAACTGTTTTTT
TRBV28	TRBJ1-4	15	.	TRBD1	CASSPPDRAIEKLFF	TGTGCCAGCAGTCCTCCGGACAGGGCAATAGAAAAACTGTTTTTT
TRBV5-4	TRBJ2-3	14	.	.	CASSSPHGTDTQYF	TGTGCCAGCAGCTCCCCCCACGGCACAGATACGCAGTATTTT
TRBV11-3	TRBJ2-7	15	.	.	CASSLDPAQGSEQYF	TGTGCCAGCAGCTTAGACCCCGCCCAGGGTTCGGAGCAGTACTTC
TRBV2	TRBJ2-4	13	.	.	CASSEEVKNIQYF	TGTGCCAGCAGTGAAGAGGTCAAAAACATTCAGTACTTC
TRBV7-4	TRBJ2-4	15	few	.	CASSLVCLAKNIQYF	TGTGCCAGCAGCTTAGTTTGTCTAGCCAAAAACATTCAGTACTTC
TRBV24-1	TRBJ2-3	12	once	.	CATSPDTDTQYF	TGTGCCACCAGTCCGGACACAGATACGCAGTATTTT
TRBV18	TRBJ2-5	16	.	.	CASSPSGTLTGATQYF	TGTGCCAGCTCACCGTCCGGGACCCTAACGGGGGCGACCCAGTACTTC
TRBV5-4	TRBJ2-7	14	.	.	CASSLGAGIYEQYF	TGTGCCAGCAGCTTGGGGGCAGGGATCTACGAGCAGTACTTC
TRBV19	TRBJ2-7	12	.	.	CASKGVFGEQYF	TGTGCCAGTAAGGGAGTGTTCGGAGAGCAGTACTTC
TRBV3-1/TRBV3-2	TRBJ1-3	13	.	.	CASSQSSGNTIYF	TGTGCCAGCAGCCAAAGCTCTGGAAACACCATATATTTT
TRBV7-3	TRBJ2-1	13	.	TRBD2	CASSYGTSNEQFF	TGTGCCAGCAGCTACGGGACTAGCAATGAGCAGTTCTTC
TRBV7-6	TRBJ2-1	18	.	TRBD2	CASSSRTSGSITYNEQFF	TGTGCCAGCAGCTCCCGGACTAGCGGGAGTATAACCTACAATGAGCAGTTCTTC
TRBV9	TRBJ2-2	15	.	TRBD1	CASSDRWDSLGELFF	TGTGCCAGCAGTGACAGATGGGACAGTTTGGGGGAGCTGTTTTTT
TRBV9	TRBJ1-1	15	.	.	CASSVEPGEHTEAFF	TGTGCCAGCAGCGTAGAGCCAGGGGAACACACTGAAGCTTTCTTT
TRBV27	TRBJ2-3	15	once	TRBD2	CASGPLADNTDTQYF	TGTGCCAGCGGACCTCTAGCGGATAACACAGATACGCAGTATTTT
TRBV7-9	TRBJ1-1	17	.	TRBD1	CASSWTWDRSGGTEAFF	TGTGCCAGCAGCTGGACCTGGGACCGCTCAGGGGGCACTGAAGCTTTCTTT
TRBV6-1	TRBJ1-3	14	.	.	CASSEAGGGNTIYF	TGTGCCAGCAGTGAAGCAGGGGGTGGAAACACCATATATTTT